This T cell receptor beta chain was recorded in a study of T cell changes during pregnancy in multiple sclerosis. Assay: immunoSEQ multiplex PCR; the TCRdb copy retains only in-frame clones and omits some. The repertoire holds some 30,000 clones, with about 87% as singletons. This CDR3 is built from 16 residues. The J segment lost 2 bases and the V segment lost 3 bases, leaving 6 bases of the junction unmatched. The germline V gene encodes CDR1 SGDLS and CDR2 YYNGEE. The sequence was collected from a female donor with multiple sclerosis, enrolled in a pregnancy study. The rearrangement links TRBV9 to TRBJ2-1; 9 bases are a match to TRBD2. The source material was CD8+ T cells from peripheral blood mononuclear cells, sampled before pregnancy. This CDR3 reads CASSDPTSGAYNEQFF. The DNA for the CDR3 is TGTGCCAGCAGCGACCCGACTAGCGGTGCCTACAATGAGCAGTTCTTC.